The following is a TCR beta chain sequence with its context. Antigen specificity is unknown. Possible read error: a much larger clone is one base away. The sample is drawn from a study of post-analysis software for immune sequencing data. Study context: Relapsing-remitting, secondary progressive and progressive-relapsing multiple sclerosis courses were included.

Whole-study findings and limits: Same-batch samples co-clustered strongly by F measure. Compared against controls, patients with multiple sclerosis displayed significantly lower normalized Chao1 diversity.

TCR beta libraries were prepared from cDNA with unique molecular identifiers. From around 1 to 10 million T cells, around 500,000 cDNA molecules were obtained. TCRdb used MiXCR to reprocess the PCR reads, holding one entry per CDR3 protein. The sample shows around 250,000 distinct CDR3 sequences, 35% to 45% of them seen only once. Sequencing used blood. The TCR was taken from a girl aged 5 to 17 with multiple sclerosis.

CDR3 region: CASRSTGPGSPLHF. In DNA form, the CDR3 reads TGTGCCAGCAGGTCGACAGGGCCGGGCTCACCCCTCCACTTT. The V gene is TRBV12-3 or TRBV12-4, the J gene TRBJ1-6; 7 nucleotides agree with TRBD1. The CDR3 runs 14 residues. The ends lost 6 bases at V and 10 bases at J; junction bases unmatched: 9.